The following is a TCR beta chain sequence with its context. Antigen unknown. One entry per CDR3 protein results from TCRdb running MiXCR on the 5' RACE reads. The sample includes around 510,000 distinct CDR3 sequences, roughly a fifth of them seen just once. J was trimmed by 0 bases and V by 1 base; bases with no gene match: 6. Germline V gene data show CDR1 as LGHNA and CDR2 as YNFKEQ. The CDR3 contains 17 residues. The sample originates from a study of T-cell memory formation after mild COVID-19. Overall study results and limits: Whereas later expanders leaned CD4+, clones contracting day 15 to 85 showed a balanced CD4/CD8 makeup.

The TCR comes from an adult woman who had mild COVID-19 (a few samples of this study predate the infection). Cell type and time point are not known. Input material: PBMCs or a T cell subset sorted from them (not recorded which). The chain uses TRBV4-2 and TRBJ1-5; 7 positions match TRBD1. CDR3 sequence (DNA): TGTGCCAGCAGCCAAGGGACAGGAGATCATAGCAATCAGCCCCAGCATTTT. It translates to CASSQGTGDHSNQPQHF.